This is a list of T cell receptor beta chains from one sample in a study of preoperative IRX-2 immunotherapy in early breast cancer. Repertoires were generated with immunoSEQ multiplex PCR, while TCRdb's copy carries only in-frame clones and drops some. The sample lists about 89,000 clones, 70% to 90% occurring once. The sequencing used tumor tissue, collected after IRX-2 immunotherapy. The receptors were gathered from a human donor with breast cancer. Each CDR3 is given with its conserved first and last residue. A D gene is named only where the DNA matches it firmly. A clone size is listed for some rows: how often the clone was seen (once, few, many), or a class if it is expanded.

-,14,TRBJ1-2,TRBV28,-,TGTGCCAGCAGTTTATCCGCGGACGGAAACGGCTACACCTTC,CASSLSADGNGYTF
-,15,TRBJ2-5,TRBV18,-,TGTGCCAGCTCACCACCGGGATCGGGCCAAGAGACCCAGTACTTC,CASSPPGSGQETQYF
-,14,TRBJ1-1,TRBV5-1,-,TGCGCCAGCAGCTTGGAGGCAGCTAACACTGAAGCTTTCTTT,CASSLEAANTEAFF
-,18,TRBJ2-3,TRBV11-3,few,TGTGCCAGCAGCTCCAGGTCTTTGGGCCGCCGCCTCACAGATACGCAGTATTTT,CASSSRSLGRRLTDTQYF
-,12,TRBJ1-1,TRBV6-8,-,TGTGCCAGCAGTTACTCGAACACTGAAGCTTTCTTT,CASSYSNTEAFF
TRBD1,14,TRBJ1-5,TRBV19,few,TGTGCCAGTAGTCCGGGACAGGGGACTCAGCCCCAGCATTTT,CASSPGQGTQPQHF
-,14,TRBJ2-4,TRBV7-7,-,TGTGCCAGCAACCCTCCGGGACTGGGTGGTATTCAGTACTTC,CASNPPGLGGIQYF
TRBD2,17,TRBJ2-4,TRBV6-7,-,TGTGCCAGCAGTTACGCGGGGGGAGACAGCGGCAAAAACATTCAGTACTTC,CASSYAGGDSGKNIQYF
TRBD1,14,TRBJ1-5,TRBV19,-,TGTGCCAGTAGTATATTAGGGGGCAATCGACCCCAGCATTTT,CASSILGGNRPQHF
TRBD1,17,TRBJ2-4,TRBV6-8,-,TGTGCCAGCAGTGTCGGGGGACAGGGTTTAGCCAAAAACATTCAGTACTTC,CASSVGGQGLAKNIQYF
-,14,TRBJ1-2,TRBV19,-,TGTGCCAGTAGGAACCTCGACAGCTTCTATGGCTACACCTTC,CASRNLDSFYGYTF
-,14,TRBJ1-1,TRBV19,-,TGTGCCAGTAGTATAGATCTTGACGGCACTGAAGCTTTCTTT,CASSIDLDGTEAFF